The 19 T cell receptor beta chains below come from one sample, sequenced in a study of blood T cell repertoires in COVID-19 (dated by TCRdb to 2020 to 2022). Libraries were constructed by the immunoSEQ multiplex PCR assay. The table was pulled from immuneACCESS by TCRdb, which kept in-frame rearrangements only. Such tables lose some clones; where checked, under half of the loss comes from unresolved V genes, and the rest has no known cause. Present in this sample are roughly 200,000 clones, 88% of which were seen just once. The ten largest clones capture just over 2.5% of the sample. The source material was PBMCs or T cells enriched from blood (not recorded which). These receptors were collected from a woman in her 30s who had recovered from COVID-19.

V is TRBV3-1 (or the pseudogene TRBV3-2) and J is TRBJ2-3, with 15 bases identical to TRBD2. Trimming took 0 bases from V and 9 from J; bases not matched to a gene: 10. Germline CDR1 LGHDT, CDR2 YNNKEL (reference sequence). The CDR3 runs to 18 residues. The DNA for the CDR3 is TGTGCCAGCAGCCAAGATCCGGGACTAGCGGGGGGCCTCGGGACGCAGTATTTT. It is translated as CASSQDPGLAGGLGTQYF.

J is TRBJ1-2 and V is TRBV4-2; D gene ambiguous. The CDR3 totals 15 residues. Trimming took off 0 bases at V and 4 bases at J, with 12 bases between the two ends. The V gene's germline CDR1 is LGHNA and CDR2 YNFKEQ. CDR3 protein: CASSQEAAEVYGYTF. The CDR3, as DNA: TGTGCCAGCAGCCAAGAGGCGGCCGAGGTCTATGGCTACACCTTC.

The chain combines TRBV7-9 with TRBJ1-2, with TRBD1 matching over 10 bases. Germline V gives CDR1 SEHNR, CDR2 FQNEAQ (reference sequence). The trim removed 5 bases at V and 4 bases at J, leaving 4 bases unmatched. The CDR3 has 14 residues. The CDR3 loop reads CASSAGQGFYGYTF. The CDR3 bases are TGTGCCAGCAGCGCGGGACAGGGGTTCTATGGCTACACCTTC.

V and J are TRBV10-3 and TRBJ1-2; a weak D match, TRBD1 (6 bases). This CDR3 spans 13 amino acids. Germline values: CDR1 ENHRY, CDR2 SYGVKD. Trimming took 7 bases from V and 4 from J, leaving 13 bases between them. The CDR3 bases are TGTGCCATCACTAATAAGGACAGCTATGGCTACACCTTC. This encodes CAITNKDSYGYTF.

V gene TRBV6-1 combines with J gene TRBJ2-6, with 10 bases fitting TRBD1. Germline V gene sequence: CDR1 MNHNS, CDR2 SASEGT. Trimming removed 4 bases from V and 0 bases from J; junction bases left unmatched: 3. This CDR3 contains 17 residues. The CDR3 nucleotides are TGTGCCAGCAGTGCCGGGACAGGGGTCTCTGGGGCCAACGTCCTGACTTTC. Amino acid sequence: CASSAGTGVSGANVLTF.

J is TRBJ1-1 and V is TRBV29-1; 7 bases are shared with TRBD1. This CDR3 contains 13 residues. With V trimmed by 5 bases and J by 1 base, 4 bases remained unmatched. Per germline, CDR1 SQVTM and CDR2 ANQGSEA. The CDR3 region has the DNA TGCAGCGTTACGACAGGGTCGAACACTGAAGCTTTCTTT. Its translation is CSVTTGSNTEAFF. Variable domain in full (rest from reference TRBV29-1 and TRBJ1-1): SAVISQKPSRDICQRGTSLTIQCQVDSQVTMMFWYRQQPGQSLTLIATANQGSEATYESGFVIDKFPISRPNLTFSTLTVSNMSPEDSSIYLCSVTTGSNTEAFFGQGTRLTVV.

The genes are TRBV12-5 and TRBJ2-5; the match to TRBD2 covers 14 bases. With 1 base clipped from V and 2 bases from J, the junction kept 0 bases outside the gene matches. The CDR3 runs 16 residues. Germline CDR1 LGHNT, CDR2 FRNRAP. CDR3 sequence: CASGLGLAGGQETQYF. For the CDR3, the DNA is TGTGCTAGTGGTTTGGGACTAGCGGGGGGGCAAGAGACCCAGTACTTC.

The rearrangement uses TRBV7-3 and TRBJ2-5; maybe TRBD1 (5 bases). The CDR3 has 13 residues. Trimming shortened V by 7 bases and J by 2 bases, and 11 bases separated the two germline ends. Looked up from germline, CDR1 is SGHTA and CDR2 is FQGTGA. This chain's CDR3 is CASNSTVQETQYF. The CDR3 nucleotides are TGTGCCAGCAATTCGACAGTACAAGAGACCCAGTACTTC. Variable domain in full (rest from reference TRBV7-3 and TRBJ2-5): GAGVSQTPSNKVTEKGKYVELRCDPISGHTALYWYRQSLGQGPEFLIYFQGTGAADDSGLPNDRFFAVRPEGSVSTLKIQRTERGDSAVYLCASNSTVQETQYFGPGTRLLVL.

V gene TRBV11-2 combines with J gene TRBJ2-7, with TRBD1 matching over 8 bases. The V and J ends lost 1 base and 6 bases, in that order; junction bases with no gene match: 8. CDR1 and CDR2 (germline): SGHAT, FQNNGV. The CDR3 is 15 amino acids. The CDR3 bases are TGTGCCAGCAGCTTAGCCCCTCAGGGGGCAGGCGAGCAGTACTTC. It yields the protein CASSLAPQGAGEQYF. Filled out from reference TRBV11-2 and TRBJ2-7, the complete variable domain reads EAGVAQSPRYKIIEKRQSVAFWCNPISGHATLYWYQQILGQGPKLLIQFQNNGVVDDSQLPKDRFSAERLKGVDSTLKIQPAKLEDSAVYLCASSLAPQGAGEQYFGPGTRLTVT.

The chain employs TRBV19 and TRBJ2-3; 9 bases map to TRBD2. CDR1 is LNHDA and CDR2 is SQIVND in the germline V gene (reference sequence). J gave up 1 base and V 3 bases, and 5 bases lay outside the gene matches. CDR3 length: 16 residues. CDR3 residues: CASSMGRLAGTDTQYF. Written as DNA, the CDR3 is TGTGCCAGTAGTATGGGTAGACTAGCGGGCACAGATACGCAGTATTTT.

The V call is TRBV29-1, the J call TRBJ1-2, with D possibly being TRBD1 (5 bases). Germline CDR1 is SQVTM and CDR2 is ANQGSEA. V was shortened by 0 bases and J by 5 bases, with 13 bases between the two germline ends. This CDR3 spans 14 amino acids. CDR3 nucleotides: TGCAGCGTTGAAGAAAGGCAGGGTGGTTATGGCTACACCTTC. Translation gives CSVEERQGGYGYTF. The full variable domain, in which reference TRBV29-1 and TRBJ1-2 provide the parts outside the CDR3, is SAVISQKPSRDICQRGTSLTIQCQVDSQVTMMFWYRQQPGQSLTLIATANQGSEATYESGFVIDKFPISRPNLTFSTLTVSNMSPEDSSIYLCSVEERQGGYGYTFGSGTRLTVV.

This chain uses TRBV13 with TRBJ2-7, with 7 bases identical to TRBD1. The CDR3 covers 13 residues. Losses at the gene ends were 6 bases for V and 5 bases for J; bases not matched to a gene: 7. Germline CDR1 is PRHDT and CDR2 is FYEKMQ (reference sequence). The CDR3 DNA follows: TGTGCCAGCAGAGGGGACAGAGAAAACGAGCAGTACTTC. The encoded protein is CASRGDRENEQYF.

The V and J genes are TRBV5-6 and TRBJ1-2, with 7 bases aligning to TRBD1. CDR1 and CDR2 (germline): SGHDT, YYEEEE. The CDR3 is 15 residues long. J was trimmed by 4 bases and V by 5 bases; bases with no gene match: 11. This chain's CDR3 is CASRLRQGSFYGYTF. DNA of the CDR3: TGTGCCAGCAGGCTGAGACAGGGAAGCTTCTATGGCTACACCTTC. The variable domain in full, completed from reference TRBV5-6 and TRBJ1-2, reads DAGVTQSPTHLIKTRGQQVTLRCSPKSGHDTVSWYQQALGQGPQFIFQYYEEEERQRGNFPDRFSGHQFPNYSSELNVNALLLGDSALYLCASRLRQGSFYGYTFGSGTRLTVV.

The chain carries TRBV19 and TRBJ1-5, with TRBD1 matching 8 bases. V was clipped by 9 bases and J by 4 bases; unmatched bases: 2. Germline-derived CDR1 and CDR2 are LNHDA and SQIVND (reference sequence). CDR3 size: 12 residues. CDR3 residues: CASRTGNQPQHF. The CDR3 nucleotides are TGTGCCAGCCGGACAGGGAATCAGCCCCAGCATTTT. The full variable domain, completed using reference TRBV19 and TRBJ1-5, is DGGITQSPKYLFRKEGQNVTLSCEQNLNHDAMYWYRQDPGQGLRLIYYSQIVNDFQKGDIAEGYSVSREKKESFPLTVTSAQKNPTAFYLCASRTGNQPQHFGDGTRLSIL.

The chain combines TRBV25-1 with TRBJ1-6; TRBD1 matches at 7 bases. Germline V gene data show CDR1 as MGHDK and CDR2 as SYGVNS. This CDR3 region has 16 residues. V trimming: 2 bases; J trimming: 9 bases; junction bases outside the gene matches: 10. DNA for the CDR3: TGTGCCAGCAGTGAAGCCGGACAGGCGATAGGTTCACCCCTCCACTTT. Protein: CASSEAGQAIGSPLHF.

The chain has TRBV7-2 and TRBJ2-7; the D gene is possibly TRBD2 (5 bases). Trimming removed 5 bases at V and 2 bases at J, with 16 bases between. The germline gives CDR1 SGHTA, CDR2 FQGNSA. This CDR3 is 15 amino acids long. CDR3: CASSPQAADAYEQYF. DNA of the CDR3: TGTGCCAGCAGCCCCCAAGCGGCCGACGCCTACGAGCAGTACTTC.

The J gene is TRBJ2-1, the V gene TRBV19; possible D gene TRBD2, 6 bases. V dropped 5 bases and J dropped 6 bases, with 26 bases sitting between them. This CDR3 has 18 residues. Germline values: CDR1 LNHDA, CDR2 SQIVND (reference sequence). CDR3 protein: CASSQPATEGSARNEQFF. The CDR3 nucleotides are TGTGCCAGTAGTCAGCCCGCCACGGAGGGGTCCGCTCGCAATGAGCAGTTCTTC. Full variable domain (outside the CDR3, taken from reference TRBV19 and TRBJ2-1): DGGITQSPKYLFRKEGQNVTLSCEQNLNHDAMYWYRQDPGQGLRLIYYSQIVNDFQKGDIAEGYSVSREKKESFPLTVTSAQKNPTAFYLCASSQPATEGSARNEQFFGPGTRLTVL.

V and J are TRBV5-1 and TRBJ2-7; 11 nucleotides align to TRBD1. CDR1 and CDR2 (germline): SGHRS, YFSETQ. V shed 4 bases, J shed 4 bases, and the junction held 7 bases outside the gene matches. The CDR3 spans 15 residues. The CDR3 sequence is CASSVGQGARYEQYF. The CDR3, as DNA: TGCGCCAGCAGCGTTGGACAGGGGGCGCGGTACGAGCAGTACTTC.

This clone was observed a handful of times. The chain combines TRBV4-1 with TRBJ1-6; D is possibly TRBD1 (6 bases). The CDR3 is 15 amino acids. CDR1 is MGHRA and CDR2 is YSYEKL in the germline V gene. The germline V and J ends were trimmed by 1 base and 5 bases, with 9 bases remaining between them. The CDR3 sequence is CASSQGPGDNSPLHF. The CDR3 coding sequence is TGCGCCAGCAGCCAAGGGCCAGGGGATAATTCACCCCTCCACTTT.